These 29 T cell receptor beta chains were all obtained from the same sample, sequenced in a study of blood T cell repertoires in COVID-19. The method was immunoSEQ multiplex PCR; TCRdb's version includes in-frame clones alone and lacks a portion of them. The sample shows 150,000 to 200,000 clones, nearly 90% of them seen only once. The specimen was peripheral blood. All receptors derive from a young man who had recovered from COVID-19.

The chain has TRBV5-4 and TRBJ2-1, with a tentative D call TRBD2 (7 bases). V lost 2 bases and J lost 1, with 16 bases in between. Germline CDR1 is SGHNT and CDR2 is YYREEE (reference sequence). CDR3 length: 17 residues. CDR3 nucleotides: TGTGCCAGCAGCTTAAAGGGGGGGACGTTATCCTACAATGAGCAGTTCTTC. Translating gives CASSLKGGTLSYNEQFF.

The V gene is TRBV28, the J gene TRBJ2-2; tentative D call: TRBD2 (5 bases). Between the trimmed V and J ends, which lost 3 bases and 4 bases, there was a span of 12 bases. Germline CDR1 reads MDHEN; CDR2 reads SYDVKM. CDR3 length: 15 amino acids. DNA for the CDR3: TGTGCCAGCAGTTTTTCCGGTGCGGGCACCGGGGAGCTGTTTTTT. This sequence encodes CASSFSGAGTGELFF.

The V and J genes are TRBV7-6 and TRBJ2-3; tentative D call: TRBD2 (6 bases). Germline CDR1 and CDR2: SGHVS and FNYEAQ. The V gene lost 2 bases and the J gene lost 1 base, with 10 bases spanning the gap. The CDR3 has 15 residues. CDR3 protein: CASSLLGGGTDTQYF. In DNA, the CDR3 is TGTGCCAGCAGCTTACTGGGCGGGGGCACAGATACGCAGTATTTT.

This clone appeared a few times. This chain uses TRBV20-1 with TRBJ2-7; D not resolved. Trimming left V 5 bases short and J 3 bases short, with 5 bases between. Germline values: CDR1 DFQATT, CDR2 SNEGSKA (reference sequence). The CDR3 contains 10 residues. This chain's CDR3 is CSAGRYEQYF. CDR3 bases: TGCAGTGCTGGGCGCTACGAGCAGTACTTC.

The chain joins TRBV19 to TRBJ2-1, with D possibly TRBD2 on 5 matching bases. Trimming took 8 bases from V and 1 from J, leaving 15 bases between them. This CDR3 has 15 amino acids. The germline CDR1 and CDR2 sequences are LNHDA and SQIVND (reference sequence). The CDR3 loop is CASLVRRRSYNEQFF. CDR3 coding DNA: TGTGCCAGTCTTGTGAGAAGGAGGTCCTACAATGAGCAGTTCTTC.

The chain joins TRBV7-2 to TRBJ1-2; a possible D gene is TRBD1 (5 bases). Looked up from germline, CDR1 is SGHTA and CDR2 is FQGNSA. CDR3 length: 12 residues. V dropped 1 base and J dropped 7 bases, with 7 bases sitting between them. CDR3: CASSLVRGGYTF. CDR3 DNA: TGTGCCAGCAGCTTAGTAAGGGGTGGCTACACCTTC.

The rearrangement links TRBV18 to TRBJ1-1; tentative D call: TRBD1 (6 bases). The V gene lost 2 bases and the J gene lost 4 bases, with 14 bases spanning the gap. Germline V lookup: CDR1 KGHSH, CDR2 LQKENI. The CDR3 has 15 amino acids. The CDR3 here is CASSPSSQGSTEAFF. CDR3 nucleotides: TGTGCCAGCTCACCATCGTCGCAGGGGAGCACTGAAGCTTTCTTT. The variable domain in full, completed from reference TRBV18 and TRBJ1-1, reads NAGVMQNPRHLVRRRGQEARLRCSPMKGHSHVYWYRQLPEEGLKFMVYLQKENIIDESGMPKERFSAEFPKEGPSILRIQQVVRGDSAAYFCASSPSSQGSTEAFFGQGTRLTVV.

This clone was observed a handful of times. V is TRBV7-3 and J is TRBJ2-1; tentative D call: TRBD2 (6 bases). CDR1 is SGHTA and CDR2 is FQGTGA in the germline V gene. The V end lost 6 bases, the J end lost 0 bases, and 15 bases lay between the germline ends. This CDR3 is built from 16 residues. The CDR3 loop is CASSPSSVYSYNEQFF. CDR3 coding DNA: TGTGCCAGCAGTCCCTCTAGCGTGTACTCCTACAATGAGCAGTTCTTC.

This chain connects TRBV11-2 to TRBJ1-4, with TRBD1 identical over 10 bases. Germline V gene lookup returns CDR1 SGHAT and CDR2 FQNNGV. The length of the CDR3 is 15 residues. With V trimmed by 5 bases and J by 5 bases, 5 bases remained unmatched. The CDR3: CASSPLGQGNEKLFF. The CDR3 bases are TGTGCCAGCAGCCCACTGGGACAGGGGAATGAAAAACTGTTTTTT.

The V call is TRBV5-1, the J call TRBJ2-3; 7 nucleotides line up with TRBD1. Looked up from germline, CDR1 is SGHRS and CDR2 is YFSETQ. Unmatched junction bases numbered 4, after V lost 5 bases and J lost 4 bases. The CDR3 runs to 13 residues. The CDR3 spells CASSSDRADTQYF. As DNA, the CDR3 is TGCGCCAGCAGTTCCGACAGGGCAGATACGCAGTATTTT.

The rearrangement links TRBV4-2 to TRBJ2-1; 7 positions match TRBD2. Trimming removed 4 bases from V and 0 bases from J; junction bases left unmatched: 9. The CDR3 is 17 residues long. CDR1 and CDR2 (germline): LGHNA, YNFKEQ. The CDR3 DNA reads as TGTGCCAGCAGCCTAACTGGCGGGGGTAGCTCCTACAATGAGCAGTTCTTC. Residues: CASSLTGGGSSYNEQFF.

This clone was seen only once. Here the CDR3 reads CAISVGQGRGYTF. The CDR3 DNA follows: TGTGCCATCAGTGTTGGACAGGGAAGGGGCTACACCTTC. The V call is TRBV10-3, the J call TRBJ1-2, with 8 positions matching TRBD1. The CDR3 contains 13 residues. Germline CDR1 reads ENHRY; CDR2 reads SYGVKD. Germline trimming cut 4 bases from V and 8 bases from J; bases unmatched to any gene: 6.

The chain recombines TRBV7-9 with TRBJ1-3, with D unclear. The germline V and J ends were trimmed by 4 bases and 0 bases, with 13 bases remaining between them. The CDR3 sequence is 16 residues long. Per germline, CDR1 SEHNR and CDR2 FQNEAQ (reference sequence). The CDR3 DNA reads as TGTGCCAGCAGCTCTCTGGAGGGTAGCTCTGGAAACACCATATATTTT. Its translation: CASSSLEGSSGNTIYF.

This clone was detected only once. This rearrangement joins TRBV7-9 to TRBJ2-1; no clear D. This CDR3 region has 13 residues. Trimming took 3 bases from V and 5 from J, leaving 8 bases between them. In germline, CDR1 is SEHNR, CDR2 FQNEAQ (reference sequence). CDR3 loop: CASSFRVDNEQFF. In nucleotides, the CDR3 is TGTGCCAGCAGCTTTAGAGTCGACAATGAGCAGTTCTTC.

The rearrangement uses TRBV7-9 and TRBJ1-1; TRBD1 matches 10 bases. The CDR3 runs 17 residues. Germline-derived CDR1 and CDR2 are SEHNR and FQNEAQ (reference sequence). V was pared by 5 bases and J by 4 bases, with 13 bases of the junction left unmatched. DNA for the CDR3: TGTGCCAGCAGCCGCGCGACAGGGGGCCTGATCCCCACTGAAGCTTTCTTT. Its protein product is CASSRATGGLIPTEAFF.

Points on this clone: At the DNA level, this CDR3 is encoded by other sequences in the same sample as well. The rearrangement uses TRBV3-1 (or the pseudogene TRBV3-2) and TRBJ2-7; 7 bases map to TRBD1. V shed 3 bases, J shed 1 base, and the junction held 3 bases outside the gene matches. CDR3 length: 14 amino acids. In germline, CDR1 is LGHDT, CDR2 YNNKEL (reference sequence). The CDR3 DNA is TGTGCCAGCAGCCAGGGGACAGCTTCCTACGAGCAGTACTTC. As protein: CASSQGTASYEQYF.

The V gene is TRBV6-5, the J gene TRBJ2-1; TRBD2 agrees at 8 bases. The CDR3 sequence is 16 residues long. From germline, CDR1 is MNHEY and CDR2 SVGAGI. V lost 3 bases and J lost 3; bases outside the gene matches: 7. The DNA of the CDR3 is TGTGCCAGCAGTTATGGGGCGGGAGGTTTCTACAATGAGCAGTTCTTC. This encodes CASSYGAGGFYNEQFF.

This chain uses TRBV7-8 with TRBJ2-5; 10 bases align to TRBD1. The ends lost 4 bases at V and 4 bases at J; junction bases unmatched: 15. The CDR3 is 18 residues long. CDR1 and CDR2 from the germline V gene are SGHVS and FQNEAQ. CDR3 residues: CASSSRRGGTGERETQYF. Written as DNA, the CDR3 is TGTGCCAGCAGCTCACGGAGGGGGGGGACAGGGGAACGAGAGACCCAGTACTTC.

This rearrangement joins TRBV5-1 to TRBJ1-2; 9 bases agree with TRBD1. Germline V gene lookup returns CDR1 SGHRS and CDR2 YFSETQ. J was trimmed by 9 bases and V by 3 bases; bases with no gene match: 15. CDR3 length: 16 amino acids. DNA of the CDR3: TGCGCCAGCAGCTCCCCTTCAGGCGGGACAGGGTATCGCTACACCTTC. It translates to CASSSPSGGTGYRYTF. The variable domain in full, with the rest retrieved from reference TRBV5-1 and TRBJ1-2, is KAGVTQTPRYLIKTRGQQVTLSCSPISGHRSVSWYQQTPGQGLQFLFEYFSETQRNKGNFPGRFSGRQFSNSRSEMNVSTLELGDSALYLCASSSPSGGTGYRYTFGSGTRLTVV.

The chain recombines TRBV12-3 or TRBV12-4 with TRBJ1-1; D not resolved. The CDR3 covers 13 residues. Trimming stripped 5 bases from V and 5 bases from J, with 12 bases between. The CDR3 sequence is CASSIGSRTEAFF. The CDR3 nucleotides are TGTGCCAGCAGTATAGGGTCTAGGACTGAAGCTTTCTTT.

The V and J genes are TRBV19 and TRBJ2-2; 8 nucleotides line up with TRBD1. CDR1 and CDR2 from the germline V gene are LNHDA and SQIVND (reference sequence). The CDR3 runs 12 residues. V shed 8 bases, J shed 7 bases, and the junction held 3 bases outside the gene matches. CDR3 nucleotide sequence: TGTGCCAGTCACAGGGGGATCGGGGAGCTGTTTTTT. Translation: CASHRGIGELFF.

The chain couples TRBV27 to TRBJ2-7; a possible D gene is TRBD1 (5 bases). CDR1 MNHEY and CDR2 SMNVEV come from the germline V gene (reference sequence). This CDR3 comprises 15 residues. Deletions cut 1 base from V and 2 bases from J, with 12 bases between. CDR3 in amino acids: CASSLLARVAYEQYF. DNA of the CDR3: TGTGCCAGCAGTTTATTAGCCAGGGTGGCCTACGAGCAGTACTTC.

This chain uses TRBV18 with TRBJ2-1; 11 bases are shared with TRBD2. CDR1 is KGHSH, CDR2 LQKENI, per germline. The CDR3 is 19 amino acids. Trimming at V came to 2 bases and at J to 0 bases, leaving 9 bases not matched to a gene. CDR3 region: CASSPLRTSGQSSYNEQFF. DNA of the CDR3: TGTGCCAGCTCACCATTGAGGACTAGCGGGCAGAGCTCCTACAATGAGCAGTTCTTC.

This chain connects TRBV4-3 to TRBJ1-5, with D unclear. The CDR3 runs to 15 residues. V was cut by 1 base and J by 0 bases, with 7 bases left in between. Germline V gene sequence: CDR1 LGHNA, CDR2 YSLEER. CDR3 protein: CASSQVFGSNQPQHF. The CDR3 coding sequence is TGCGCCAGCAGCCAAGTCTTCGGTAGCAATCAGCCCCAGCATTTT.

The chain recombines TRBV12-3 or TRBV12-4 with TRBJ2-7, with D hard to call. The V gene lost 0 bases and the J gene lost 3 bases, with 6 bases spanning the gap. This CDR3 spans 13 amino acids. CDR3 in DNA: TGTGCCAGCAGTTTAGCTGAGATCTACGAGCAGTACTTC. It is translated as CASSLAEIYEQYF.

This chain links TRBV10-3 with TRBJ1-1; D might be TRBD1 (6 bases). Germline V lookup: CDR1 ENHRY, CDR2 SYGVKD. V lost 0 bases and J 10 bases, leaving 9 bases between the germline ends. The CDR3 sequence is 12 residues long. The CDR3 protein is CAISESTGPAFF. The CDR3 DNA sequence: TGTGCCATCAGTGAGTCGACAGGACCAGCTTTCTTT.

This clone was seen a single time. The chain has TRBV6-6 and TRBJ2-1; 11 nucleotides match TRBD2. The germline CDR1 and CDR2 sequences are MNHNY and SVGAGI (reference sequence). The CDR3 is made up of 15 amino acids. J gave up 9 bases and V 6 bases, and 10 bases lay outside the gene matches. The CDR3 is CASSAGTSGGGEQFF. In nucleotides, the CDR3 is TGTGCCAGCAGCGCAGGGACTAGCGGAGGGGGTGAGCAGTTCTTC.

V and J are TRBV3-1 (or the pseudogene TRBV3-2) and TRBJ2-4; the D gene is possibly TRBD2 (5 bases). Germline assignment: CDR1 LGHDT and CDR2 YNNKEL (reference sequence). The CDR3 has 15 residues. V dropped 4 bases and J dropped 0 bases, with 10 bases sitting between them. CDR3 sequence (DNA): TGTGCCAGCAGCCTCGGGGAGAGAGCCAAAAACATTCAGTACTTC. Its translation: CASSLGERAKNIQYF.

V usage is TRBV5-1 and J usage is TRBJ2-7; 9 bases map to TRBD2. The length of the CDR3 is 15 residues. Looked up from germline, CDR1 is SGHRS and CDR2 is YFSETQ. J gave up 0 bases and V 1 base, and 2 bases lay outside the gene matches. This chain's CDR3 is CASSLLTSGSYEQYF. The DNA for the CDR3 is TGCGCCAGCAGCTTGTTGACTAGCGGCTCCTACGAGCAGTACTTC.